One and the same sample provided the 17 T cell receptor beta chains below, sequenced in a study of T-cell memory formation after mild COVID-19. One entry per CDR3 protein, called by TCRdb with MiXCR from the 5' RACE reads. This sample has hundreds of thousands of distinct CDR3 sequences, with less than 25% found just once. Material for sequencing was PBMCs or a T cell subset sorted from them (not recorded which). All receptors derive from an adult woman who had mild COVID-19 (a few samples of this study predate the infection). Cell type and time point are not known.

The rearrangement joins TRBV29-1 to TRBJ2-2; D possibly corresponds to TRBD2 (6 bases). This CDR3 is built from 13 residues. The V end was cut by 3 bases, the J end by 3 bases, with 8 bases between. Germline V CDR1 and CDR2: SQVTM, ANQGSEA. The CDR3 DNA is TGCAGCGTTGACGGGGGAGACACCGGGGAGCTGTTTTTT. Translation gives CSVDGGDTGELFF.

The J gene is TRBJ2-7, the V gene TRBV6-6, with 11 bases identical to TRBD2. The CDR3 runs to 16 residues. Germline values: CDR1 MNHNY, CDR2 SVGAGI (reference sequence). Germline trimming cut 2 bases from V and 6 bases from J; bases unmatched to any gene: 9. The CDR3 sequence is CASSYTASGRWVEQYF. The CDR3 DNA is TGTGCCAGCAGTTACACGGCTAGCGGGAGGTGGGTCGAGCAGTACTTC.

The chain combines TRBV18 with TRBJ2-3; the D is unclear. The CDR3 extends over 14 amino acids. The V and J ends lost 6 bases and 0 bases respectively, with 10 bases between them. CDR1 and CDR2 from the germline V gene are KGHSH and LQKENI. CDR3 DNA: TGTGCCAGCTCCGGTGGGCGGAGCACAGATACGCAGTATTTT. Residues: CASSGGRSTDTQYF.

This clonotype was detected a few times. V and J are TRBV3-1 and TRBJ2-7; D gene uncertain. Trimming cost V 0 bases and J 7 bases, with 4 bases left between them. From germline, CDR1 is LGHDT and CDR2 YNNKEL (reference sequence). The CDR3 totals 11 residues. The CDR3: CASSQDKEQYF. The CDR3 region has the DNA TGTGCCAGCAGCCAAGATAAAGAGCAGTACTTC.

This chain links TRBV23-1 with TRBJ2-7; 10 bases agree with TRBD1. TRBV23-1 falls under the ORF class, with uncertain function. The ends lost 0 bases at V and 2 bases at J; junction bases unmatched: 4. This CDR3 region has 16 residues. CDR3: CASSQSTGQGTYEQYF. CDR3 coding DNA: TGCGCCAGCAGTCAATCGACGGGACAGGGGACCTACGAGCAGTACTTC.

As to this clonotype: The germline gene is not matched at one end of the junction; a read error may be the cause. The chain is built from TRBV7-9 and TRBJ2-1; a weak D match, TRBD2 (6 bases). CDR1 and CDR2 (germline): SEHNR, FQNEAQ (reference sequence). The CDR3 has 16 amino acids. The CDR3: CSSSSLSGFSYNEQFF. The CDR3 DNA follows: TGTTCCAGCAGCTCGCTTAGCGGATTCTCCTACAATGAGCAGTTCTTC.

This clonotype was found a few times. This chain links TRBV11-3 with TRBJ2-1, with TRBD2 identical over 10 bases. CDR1 is SGHNT, CDR2 YENEEA, per germline. The CDR3 is 18 amino acids. V shed 2 bases, J shed 4 bases, and the junction held 11 bases outside the gene matches. DNA for the CDR3: TGTGCCAGCAGCTTAAAATCGGGACTAGCGCTGCTATACAATGAGCAGTTCTTC. Amino acids: CASSLKSGLALLYNEQFF.

This clonotype was picked up a small number of times. The chain recombines TRBV13 with TRBJ2-1; a weak D match, TRBD2 (7 bases). The V end lost 5 bases, the J end lost 0 bases, and 23 bases lay between the germline ends. The CDR3 is 19 amino acids. Germline values: CDR1 PRHDT, CDR2 FYEKMQ (reference sequence). Written as DNA, the CDR3 is TGTGCCAGCAGCGTTAGCGGGTACCCCCAAGGGGGCTCCTACAATGAGCAGTTCTTC. Translating it yields CASSVSGYPQGGSYNEQFF.

The chain couples TRBV9 to TRBJ2-2, with a weak D call TRBD2 (5 bases). CDR1 is SGDLS and CDR2 is YYNGEE in the germline V gene. CDR3 length: 18 residues. V dropped 0 bases and J dropped 3 bases, with 18 bases sitting between them. The CDR3 DNA reads TGTGCCAGCAGCGTAGAAGGCGGAGGACTGCGTTACACCGGGGAGCTGTTTTTT. Translating gives CASSVEGGGLRYTGELFF.

This clonotype was observed a few times. The chain joins TRBV5-1 to TRBJ1-5; unclear D gene. There are 13 residues in the CDR3. Germline V gene sequence: CDR1 SGHRS, CDR2 YFSETQ. V shed 5 bases and J shed 4 bases, with 10 bases lying between them. CDR3 bases: TGCGCCAGCAGATCAGGAGTTAATCAGCCCCAGCATTTT. Protein product: CASRSGVNQPQHF.

This clonotype was detected a few times. The V gene is TRBV7-2, the J gene TRBJ2-6; D tentatively reads TRBD1 or TRBD2 (5 bases each). The CDR3 consists of 17 residues. Germline V gene data show CDR1 as SGHTA and CDR2 as FQGNSA. Trimming stripped 5 bases from V and 0 bases from J, with 14 bases between. The CDR3 is CASSGSGTLSGANVLTF. For the CDR3, the DNA is TGTGCCAGCAGCGGCTCCGGGACCCTCTCTGGGGCCAACGTCCTGACTTTC. The full variable domain, with the rest looked up from reference TRBV7-2 and TRBJ2-6, is GAGVSQSPSNKVTEKGKDVELRCDPISGHTALYWYRQSLGQGLEFLIYFQGNSAPDKSGLPSDRFSAERTGGSVSTLTIQRTQQEDSAVYLCASSGSGTLSGANVLTFGAGSRLTVL.

Here the CDR3 reads CASRRRRRDTQYF. As DNA, the CDR3 is TGTGCCAGCAGGCGCAGACGGAGGGATACGCAGTATTTT. The chain has TRBV12-3 or TRBV12-4 and TRBJ2-3, with D possibly TRBD2 on 5 matching bases. The CDR3 runs to 13 residues. Trimming removed 6 bases from V and 6 bases from J, with 13 bases in between.

The chain employs TRBV18 and TRBJ1-1; TRBD1 matches at 11 bases. Trimming at V came to 4 bases and at J to 4 bases, leaving 8 bases not matched to a gene. This CDR3 region has 16 residues. Germline CDR1 is KGHSH and CDR2 is LQKENI. The CDR3 DNA follows: TGTGCCAGCTCACACAACTCCGGGACAGGGGGCACTGAAGCTTTCTTT. It encodes CASSHNSGTGGTEAFF.

This clonotype has only a few counts. The chain couples TRBV29-1 to TRBJ2-7, with D possibly TRBD2 on 6 matching bases. Deletions cut 6 bases from V and 0 bases from J, with 9 bases between. This CDR3 has 12 residues. Germline CDR1 and CDR2: SQVTM and ANQGSEA. The CDR3 sequence is CSVVGGSYEQYF. The CDR3 region has the DNA TGCAGCGTCGTCGGGGGCTCCTACGAGCAGTACTTC.

V usage is TRBV6-5 and J usage is TRBJ1-1, with D possibly being TRBD1 (5 bases). In germline, CDR1 is MNHEY, CDR2 SVGAGI. Trimming took off 0 bases at V and 8 bases at J, with 13 bases between the two ends. The CDR3 runs to 14 residues. CDR3 loop: CASSYSTGGREAFF. The CDR3 DNA is TGTGCCAGCAGTTACTCAACGGGGGGTCGGGAAGCTTTCTTT.

This clonotype has a handful of counts. The J gene is TRBJ2-2, the V gene TRBV12-3 or TRBV12-4, with D tentatively TRBD1 (5 bases). The length of the CDR3 is 15 residues. V was clipped by 4 bases and J by 3 bases, with 12 bases between them. The CDR3 here is CASSYRTIYTGELFF. Here the CDR3 DNA reads TGTGCCAGCAGTTATAGGACAATTTACACCGGGGAGCTGTTTTTT.

The chain recombines TRBV9 with TRBJ2-3; TRBD2 matches 9 bases. CDR3 size: 14 residues. The V and J ends lost 4 bases and 8 bases, in that order; junction bases with no gene match: 8. Looked up from germline, CDR1 is SGDLS and CDR2 is YYNGEE. CDR3 nucleotides: TGTGCCAGCAGCCCTGGGACTAGCTTCGCTACGCAGTATTTT. Translation gives CASSPGTSFATQYF.